This T cell receptor (beta chain) was recorded in a study of CD8 T cells in ankylosing spondylitis. TCRdb ran MiXCR on the 5' RACE reads and lists one entry per CDR3 protein. The repertoire holds approximately 250,000 distinct CDR3 sequences, with 20% to 30% as singletons. V lost 2 bases and J 4 bases, leaving 12 bases between the germline ends. CDR1 and CDR2 (germline): DFQATT, SNEGSKA (reference sequence). The CDR3 has 14 amino acids. The origin of this receptor is a male donor with ankylosing spondylitis or in good health (not recorded which). The sequenced material came from blood, either unsorted or a sorted T cell fraction (not recorded which). The V gene is TRBV20-1, the J gene TRBJ2-1; possible D gene TRBD1, 6 bases. CDR3 region: CSARPLDSYNEQFF. CDR3 DNA: TGCAGTGCTAGACCCCTGGACAGTTACAATGAGCAGTTCTTC.